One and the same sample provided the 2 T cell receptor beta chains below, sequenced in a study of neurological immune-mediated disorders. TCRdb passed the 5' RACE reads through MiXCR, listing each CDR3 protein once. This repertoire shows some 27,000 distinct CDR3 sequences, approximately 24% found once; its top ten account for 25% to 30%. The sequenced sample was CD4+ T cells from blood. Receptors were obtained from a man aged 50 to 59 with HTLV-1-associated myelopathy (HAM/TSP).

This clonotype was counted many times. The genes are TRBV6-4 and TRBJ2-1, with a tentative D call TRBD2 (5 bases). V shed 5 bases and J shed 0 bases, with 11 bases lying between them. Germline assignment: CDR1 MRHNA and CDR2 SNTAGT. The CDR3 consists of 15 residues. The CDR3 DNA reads TGTGCCAGCAGTCTAGCTCCCCGCTCCTACAATGAGCAGTTCTTC. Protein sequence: CASSLAPRSYNEQFF.

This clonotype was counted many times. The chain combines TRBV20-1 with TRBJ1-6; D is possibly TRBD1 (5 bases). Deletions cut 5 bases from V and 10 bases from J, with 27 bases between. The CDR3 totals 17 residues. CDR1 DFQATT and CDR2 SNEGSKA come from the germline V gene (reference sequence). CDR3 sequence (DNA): TGCAGTGCTGTGGGGGGGGGGAATCGGCTGACGGGGTCACCCCTCCACTTT. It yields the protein CSAVGGGNRLTGSPLHF.